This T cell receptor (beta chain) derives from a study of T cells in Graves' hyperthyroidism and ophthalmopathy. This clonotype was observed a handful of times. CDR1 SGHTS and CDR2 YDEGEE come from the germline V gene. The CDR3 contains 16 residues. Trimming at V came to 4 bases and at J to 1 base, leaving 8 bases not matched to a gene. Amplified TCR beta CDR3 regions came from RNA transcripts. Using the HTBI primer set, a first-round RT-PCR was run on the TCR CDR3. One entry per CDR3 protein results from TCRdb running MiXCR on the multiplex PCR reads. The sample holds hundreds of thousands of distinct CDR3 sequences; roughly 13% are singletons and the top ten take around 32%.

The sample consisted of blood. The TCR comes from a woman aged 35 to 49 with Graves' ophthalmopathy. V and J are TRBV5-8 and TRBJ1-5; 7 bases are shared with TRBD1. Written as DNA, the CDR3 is TGTGCCAGCAGCCCAACCAGGGGGGTGAGCAATCAGCCCCAGCATTTT. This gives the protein CASSPTRGVSNQPQHF.